These 11 T cell receptor beta chains originate from one sample sequenced in a study of T cells in Graves' hyperthyroidism and ophthalmopathy. There were TCR beta CDR3 regions amplified from RNA transcripts. The study used the HTBI primer set for a first-round RT-PCR of the TCR CDR3. TCRdb used MiXCR to reprocess the multiplex PCR reads, holding one entry per CDR3 protein. The sample holds more than 300,000 distinct CDR3 sequences, roughly 14% seen once. The sequencing sample was made of blood. These receptors were taken from a woman in her 30s with Graves' ophthalmopathy.

This clonotype was seen repeatedly, ten times or more. V is TRBV28 and J is TRBJ2-2; 7 bases match TRBD2. The CDR3 sequence is 15 residues long. Germline assignment: CDR1 MDHEN and CDR2 SYDVKM. The trim removed 3 bases at V and 5 bases at J, leaving 6 bases unmatched. Written as DNA, the CDR3 is TGTGCCAGCAGTTTCCCGTGGCGGGGGACCGGGGAGCTGTTTTTT. Encoded protein: CASSFPWRGTGELFF.

The sample holds many counts of this clonotype. This CDR3 is CASSQADEGNQPQHF. The CDR3 coding sequence is TGTGCCAGCAGCCAAGCGGATGAGGGCAATCAGCCCCAGCATTTT. This chain links TRBV3-1 with TRBJ1-5, with no clear D. Deletions cut 1 base from V and 2 bases from J, with 9 bases between. CDR1 and CDR2 (germline): LGHDT, YNNKEL (reference sequence). The CDR3 spans 15 residues.

This clonotype was picked up many times. J is TRBJ2-3 and V is TRBV7-9, with D tentatively TRBD1 (6 bases). CDR1 and CDR2 from the germline V gene are SEHNR and FQNEAQ (reference sequence). V lost 3 bases, J lost 3 bases, and 13 bases lay in between. The CDR3 has 15 residues. Here the CDR3 reads CASSFGGQGTDTQYF. The DNA for the CDR3 is TGTGCCAGCAGCTTTGGCGGTCAGGGGACAGATACGCAGTATTTT.

Details on this clonotype: One base away lies a much larger clone, so this may be a sequencing read error. Because it lacks the conserved phenylalanine or tryptophan at the end, this CDR3 is likely a read error. This chain uses TRBV5-5 with TRBJ1-5; TRBD1 agrees at 7 bases. CDR3 length: 14 amino acids. Looked up from germline, CDR1 is SGHKS and CDR2 is YYEKEE (reference sequence). J gave up 7 bases and V 5 bases, and 9 bases lay outside the gene matches. The chain's CDR3 is CASRSGTDQQPQHL. CDR3 sequence (DNA): TGTGCCAGCAGAAGTGGGACAGACCAGCAGCCCCAGCATCTT.

This clonotype was observed a few times. The rearrangement uses TRBV9 and TRBJ1-4; D remains ambiguous. Per germline, CDR1 SGDLS and CDR2 YYNGEE. This CDR3 is 16 amino acids long. With 0 bases removed from V and 4 bases from J, the gap between germline ends came to 13 bases. The CDR3 sequence is CASSVGGRRLNEKLFF. CDR3 coding DNA: TGTGCCAGCAGCGTAGGAGGAAGGAGGCTTAATGAAAAACTGTTTTTT.

Turning to this clonotype: A much larger clone differs by one base, so this may be a read error. In this CDR3 the conserved last residue, phenylalanine or tryptophan, is missing, so a read error is likely. The gene calls are TRBV19 and TRBJ2-3, with 10 bases lining up with TRBD2. Germline assignment: CDR1 LNHDA and CDR2 SQIVND (reference sequence). V gave up 6 bases and J gave up 2 bases; unmatched junction bases: 8. The CDR3 length is 16 residues. CDR3 in DNA: TGTGCCAGTAGAAGGGAACTAGCGGGGTCCACAGATACGCAGTATCTT. This sequence encodes CASRRELAGSTDTQYL.

This clonotype was counted a single time. The chain carries TRBV2 and TRBJ1-1, with D perhaps matching TRBD1 (6 bases). Trimming removed 6 bases at V and 0 bases at J, with 14 bases between. CDR3 length: 15 amino acids. Germline V gene sequence: CDR1 SNHLY, CDR2 FYNNEI. CDR3 coding DNA: TGTGCCAGCAGACGCCGGGACACCATGAACACTGAAGCTTTCTTT. Its protein is CASRRRDTMNTEAFF.

This clonotype was seen repeatedly, ten times or more. The chain has TRBV7-9 and TRBJ1-2; D not resolved. The CDR3 sequence is 14 residues long. CDR1 is SEHNR and CDR2 is FQNEAQ in the germline V gene (reference sequence). Trimming took off 3 bases at V and 6 bases at J, with 14 bases between the two ends. CDR3 sequence: CASSFEQTRDGYTF. DNA for the CDR3: TGTGCCAGCAGCTTTGAACAGACCCGCGATGGCTACACCTTC. The variable domain in full, with the rest retrieved from reference TRBV7-9 and TRBJ1-2, is DTGVSQNPRHKITKRGQNVTFRCDPISEHNRLYWYRQTLGQGPEFLTYFQNEAQLEKSRLLSDRFSAERPKGSFSTLEIQRTEQGDSAMYLCASSFEQTRDGYTFGSGTRLTVV.

The CDR3 protein is CASGGDVMIGNTIYF. The CDR3 coding sequence is TGTGCCAGCGGGGGCGACGTAATGATAGGAAACACCATATATTTT. The gene calls are TRBV11-3 and TRBJ1-3; the D gene is possibly TRBD1 (6 bases). CDR1 is SGHNT and CDR2 is YENEEA in the germline V gene. The CDR3 loop spans 15 amino acids. V was shortened by 8 bases and J by 4 bases, with 18 bases between the two germline ends.

V and J are TRBV28 and TRBJ2-7, with D unclear. Trimming shortened V by 5 bases and J by 2 bases, and 10 bases separated the two germline ends. This CDR3 comprises 13 residues. From germline, CDR1 is MDHEN and CDR2 SYDVKM. CDR3 nucleotides: TGTGCCAGCAGTACTACCAGCCCCTACGAGCAGTACTTC. Its protein product is CASSTTSPYEQYF. The full variable domain, with the rest looked up from reference TRBV28 and TRBJ2-7, is DVKVTQSSRYLVKRTGEKVFLECVQDMDHENMFWYRQDPGLGLRLIYFSYDVKMKEKGDIPEGYSVSREKKERFSLILESASTNQTSMYLCASSTTSPYEQYFGPGTRLTVT.

This clonotype was seen at least ten times. The rearrangement links TRBV19 to TRBJ2-1, with 10 bases fitting TRBD2. The CDR3 spans 13 residues. Germline CDR1 reads LNHDA; CDR2 reads SQIVND (reference sequence). J was trimmed by 8 bases and V by 7 bases; bases with no gene match: 5. This CDR3 reads CASTGLAVYEQFF. In DNA form, the CDR3 reads TGTGCCAGTACAGGACTAGCGGTCTATGAGCAGTTCTTC.